The rows below give T cell receptor beta chains drawn from one sample of a study of cytomegalovirus exposure and HLA in healthy donors. The method was immunoSEQ multiplex PCR; TCRdb's version includes in-frame clones alone and lacks a portion of them. Among 90,000 or so clones listed, roughly 85% were seen once. The sequencing sample was made of PBMCs. The source of these receptors is a man aged 18 to 29 in good health and CMV-seropositive. CDR3s include the opening cysteine and the closing phenylalanine or tryptophan. A D gene is named only where the DNA matches it firmly. A row's size may be missing; if present it is once, few, many or a size class.

DNA	CDR3	J	V	size	D
TGTGCCAGCAGCTCAGGGACTAGCTACCCCGGGGAGCTGTTTTTT	CASSSGTSYPGELFF	TRBJ2-2	TRBV5-4	.	TRBD2
TGTGCCAGCAGTGAAGGACTAGCGGGAGGAAATGAGCAGTTCTTC	CASSEGLAGGNEQFF	TRBJ2-1	TRBV6-1	.	TRBD2
TGTGCCAGCAGTTTACGCAGAATAGCCAAAAACATTCAGTACTTC	CASSLRRIAKNIQYF	TRBJ2-4	TRBV28	.	.
TGTGCCAGCACGCCGGAGGACAATGAGCAGTTCTTC	CASTPEDNEQFF	TRBJ2-1	TRBV28	.	.
TGTGCCACCAGCAGGAGACAGCCTACAGATACGCAGTATTTT	CATSRRQPTDTQYF	TRBJ2-3	TRBV15	.	.
TGTGCCACCCACGGACTAGCGGCCGGGGAGCTGTTTTTT	CATHGLAAGELFF	TRBJ2-2	TRBV10-3	.	TRBD2
TGTGCCAGCAGCGTCAGCGGGAGGGCCACAGATACGCAGTATTTT	CASSVSGRATDTQYF	TRBJ2-3	TRBV9	.	TRBD2
TGTGCCAGCAGCCCAGTCGGGACTACGGACTACGAGCAGTACTTC	CASSPVGTTDYEQYF	TRBJ2-7	TRBV7-9	.	TRBD2
TGTGCCAGCAGTGAAATGGCGCGCGTGGGGGGAACTAATGAAAAACTGTTTTTT	CASSEMARVGGTNEKLFF	TRBJ1-4	TRBV6-1	.	.
TGTGCCAGTAGTGCGCGGGGAAGGGAGCAGTTCTTC	CASSARGREQFF	TRBJ2-1	TRBV19	.	.
TGTGCCAGCAGCGTAGGCGGGAGTCTCGATGAGCAGTTCTTC	CASSVGGSLDEQFF	TRBJ2-1	TRBV9	once	TRBD2
TGTGCCAGCATACGGCAGGGAATCAACACAGATACGCAGTATTTT	CASIRQGINTDTQYF	TRBJ2-3	TRBV6-1	.	.
TGTGCCAGCAGCGTCCCGGGACAGGGGGCCGAGCAGTACTTC	CASSVPGQGAEQYF	TRBJ2-7	TRBV5-4	.	TRBD1
TGTGCCAGCAGTTACTCGGGCTATAGCAATCAGCCCCAGCATTTT	CASSYSGYSNQPQHF	TRBJ1-5	TRBV6-5	.	.
TGTGCCAGCAGCTTAAGCAGGGGCGGGGAGCTGTTTTTT	CASSLSRGGELFF	TRBJ2-2	TRBV13	.	.
TGTGCCAGCAGCTTAACAACCAAGGACAGGGATACGCAGTATTTT	CASSLTTKDRDTQYF	TRBJ2-3	TRBV11-3	.	TRBD1
TGTGCCAGCAGTGAATACAGCGGGAGGTCCTACGAGCAGTACTTC	CASSEYSGRSYEQYF	TRBJ2-7	TRBV6-1	.	TRBD2
TGTGCCAGCAGTGAATGGGGCAGGGGGAACACCGGGGAGCTGTTTTTT	CASSEWGRGNTGELFF	TRBJ2-2	TRBV6-1	.	.